The clone carrying this T cell receptor beta chain was detected once. Assay used: immunoSEQ multiplex PCR; TCRdb lists only in-frame clones, some missing. The sample includes 2 million to 2.5 million clones, approximately 93% of them seen just once. The sample is drawn from a study of shared clonotypes between healthy human individuals. Study in general: A few men and a couple of women, aged 18 to 49, were donors.

V lost 4 bases and J lost 5; bases outside the gene matches: 8. CDR3 length: 16 amino acids. CDR1 and CDR2 (germline): MNHNS, SASEGT. Input material: naive CD4+ T cells from PBMCs. Documented subset: CD45RA+ positively selected. The TCR was taken from a man younger than 35 in good health. Some clones in this sample may be carry-over from other donors' samples. The chain combines TRBV6-1 with TRBJ2-3; 11 bases match TRBD2. CDR3 nucleotides: TGTGCCAGCAGTGTCGTCCTAGCGGGAGGAGGAGATACGCAGTATTTT. Translating gives CASSVVLAGGGDTQYF.